These 24 T cell receptor beta chains share one sample of origin, sequenced in a study of T cell responses to AZD1222 COVID-19 vaccine. Here immunoSEQ multiplex PCR was the method, and the copy in TCRdb shows in-frame clones only, minus some. The sample contains 200,000 or so clones, approximately 93% of which appear only once. The sample in question was peripheral blood, obtained 28 days after the second AZD1222 dose. Every receptor here comes from an adult who received the AZD1222 COVID-19 vaccine.

This clone occurred a few times. The V and J genes are TRBV5-6 and TRBJ1-2, with D possibly being TRBD1 (5 bases). CDR1 and CDR2 from the germline V gene are SGHDT and YYEEEE. Trimming stripped 6 bases from V and 4 bases from J, with 25 bases between. There are 17 residues in the CDR3. As DNA, the CDR3 is TGTGCCAGCATCCCTATCGGGGGAGAGGGGTCGCGCTATGGCTACACCTTC. It yields the protein CASIPIGGEGSRYGYTF.

The gene calls are TRBV7-3 and TRBJ2-3; weak D call: TRBD2 (5 bases). Trimming took off 2 bases at V and 0 bases at J, with 12 bases between the two ends. The germline V gene encodes CDR1 SGHTA and CDR2 FQGTGA. This CDR3 is 16 amino acids long. The CDR3 region has the DNA TGTGCCAGCAGCTTACGGAGCGGCGGGAGCACAGATACGCAGTATTTT. Its protein is CASSLRSGGSTDTQYF.

V gene TRBV5-8 combines with J gene TRBJ1-5; D unresolved. The V gene's germline CDR1 is SGHTS and CDR2 YDEGEE. Trimming removed 1 base at V and 0 bases at J, with 8 bases between. This CDR3 has 15 residues. The CDR3 here is CASSLTGYSNQPQHF. CDR3 nucleotides: TGTGCCAGCAGCTTGACGGGATATAGCAATCAGCCCCAGCATTTT.

In its sample, this clone was seen once. CDR3 sequence (DNA): TGTGCCAGCAGGGTCGGGACAGGCAGCGCCGACGAGGGAAACACCATATATTTT. Residues: CASRVGTGSADEGNTIYF. The rearrangement links TRBV7-2 to TRBJ1-3; 8 nucleotides match TRBD1. V gave up 6 bases and J gave up 4 bases; unmatched junction bases: 17. The V gene's germline CDR1 is SGHTA and CDR2 FQGNSA. This CDR3 region has 18 residues.

This chain uses TRBV5-1 with TRBJ1-1, with 9 bases matching TRBD1. The CDR3 extends over 15 amino acids. The germline gives CDR1 SGHRS, CDR2 YFSETQ. With V trimmed by 2 bases and J by 10 bases, 12 bases remained unmatched. The CDR3 nucleotides are TGCGCCAGCAGCTTATCACGGACAGGGGCTGACCCAGCTTTCTTT. It codes for CASSLSRTGADPAFF.

The chain employs TRBV19 and TRBJ1-6; 9 bases are shared with TRBD1. V was clipped by 7 bases and J by 9 bases; unmatched bases: 4. The CDR3 length is 13 residues. Germline V lookup: CDR1 LNHDA, CDR2 SQIVND (reference sequence). In nucleotides, the CDR3 is TGTGCCAGTACTTGGACAGGGGCTTCACCCCTCCACTTT. Translating it yields CASTWTGASPLHF.

This sequence joins TRBV6-2 or TRBV6-3 and TRBJ2-7, with TRBD1 matching 9 bases. CDR3 length: 15 residues. After removal of 6 bases from V and 2 bases from J, the junction contained 8 bases not matched to a gene. The V gene's germline CDR1 is MNHEY and CDR2 SVGEGT. CDR3 sequence: CASSKQGAVTYEQYF. The CDR3, as DNA: TGTGCCAGCAGCAAACAGGGGGCGGTTACCTACGAGCAGTACTTC.

The chain's CDR3 is CASSLDGMVGTQYF. Written as DNA, the CDR3 is TGTGCCAGCAGCTTGGACGGGATGGTCGGGACCCAGTACTTC. V and J are TRBV5-4 and TRBJ2-5, with D tentatively TRBD2 (5 bases). The CDR3 length is 14 residues. Germline CDR1 reads SGHNT; CDR2 reads YYREEE (reference sequence). Between the trimmed V and J ends, which lost 0 bases and 7 bases, there was a span of 13 bases. The full variable domain, completed using reference TRBV5-4 and TRBJ2-5, is ETGVTQSPTHLIKTRGQQVTLRCSSQSGHNTVSWYQQALGQGPQFIFQYYREEENGRGNFPPRFSGLQFPNYSSELNVNALELDDSALYLCASSLDGMVGTQYFGPGTRLLVL.

The rearrangement joins TRBV2 to TRBJ2-3; 7 bases align to TRBD1. The ends lost 7 bases at V and 3 bases at J; junction bases unmatched: 10. CDR1 and CDR2 (germline): SNHLY, FYNNEI. There are 15 residues in the CDR3. CDR3 sequence: CASKKQGMGTDTQYF. The CDR3 nucleotides are TGTGCCAGCAAGAAACAGGGGATGGGAACAGATACGCAGTATTTT.

This clone has only a few counts. The chain links TRBV27 to TRBJ1-2, with TRBD1 matching over 10 bases. The germline V gene has CDR1 MNHEY and CDR2 SMNVEV (reference sequence). This CDR3 spans 18 amino acids. The ends lost 1 base at V and 8 bases at J; junction bases unmatched: 16. This CDR3 reads CASSLWSLDRGGTGGYTF. The CDR3 nucleotides are TGTGCCAGCAGTTTATGGTCCTTGGACAGGGGGGGGACGGGCGGCTACACCTTC.

The table lists this clone with a count of one. This CDR3 is CATATGGRTGELFF. DNA for the CDR3: TGTGCCACCGCGACAGGGGGTAGAACCGGGGAGCTGTTTTTT. This rearrangement joins TRBV27 to TRBJ2-2, with 9 bases aligning to TRBD1. V lost 10 bases to trimming and J lost 5 bases; unmatched junction nucleotides: 8. Germline V gene lookup returns CDR1 MNHEY and CDR2 SMNVEV (reference sequence). The CDR3 has 14 amino acids.

The gene calls are TRBV12-3 or TRBV12-4 and TRBJ2-7; D uncertain. V was cut by 11 bases and J by 7 bases, with 21 bases left in between. There are 13 residues in the CDR3. CDR3 loop: CAVSRAPVSEQYF. The CDR3 DNA is TGTGCCGTCAGCCGGGCCCCCGTCTCAGAGCAGTACTTC.

The chain joins TRBV2 to TRBJ1-2; perhaps TRBD1 as D (5 bases). CDR3 size: 12 residues. Between the trimmed V and J ends, which lost 7 bases and 4 bases, there was a span of 10 bases. Germline V gene lookup returns CDR1 SNHLY and CDR2 FYNNEI. CDR3 residues: CASKGTGYGYTF. The CDR3 nucleotides read TGTGCCAGCAAGGGGACTGGCTATGGCTACACCTTC.

This chain links TRBV24-1 with TRBJ2-5, with 10 bases identical to TRBD1. Germline V CDR1 and CDR2: KGHDR, SFDVKD. J was trimmed by 3 bases and V by 5 bases; bases with no gene match: 5. This CDR3 has 15 residues. This CDR3 is CATSATGTGEETQYF. The CDR3 DNA reads TGTGCCACCAGTGCGACCGGGACAGGGGAAGAGACCCAGTACTTC.

The count of this clone is one. The chain couples TRBV5-1 to TRBJ2-2, with TRBD1 identical over 10 bases. Germline CDR1 and CDR2: SGHRS and YFSETQ. There are 16 residues in the CDR3. The V segment lost 4 bases and the J segment 4 bases; nucleotides outside the gene matches: 7. Here the CDR3 reads CASSDRQGAGTGELFF. CDR3 DNA sequence: TGCGCCAGCAGCGACCGACAGGGGGCGGGCACCGGGGAGCTGTTTTTT.

This clone was detected once. The genes are TRBV9 and TRBJ2-1; 7 bases fit TRBD1. The CDR3 length is 17 residues. Germline trimming cut 1 base from V and 7 bases from J; bases unmatched to any gene: 14. The germline CDR1 and CDR2 sequences are SGDLS and YYNGEE. The CDR3 nucleotides read TGTGCCAGCAGCGTAACCACCCATCGGGACAGTATTAATGAGCAGTTCTTC. It is translated as CASSVTTHRDSINEQFF.

The J gene is TRBJ1-5, the V gene TRBV4-3; D not certain. The CDR3 is 13 amino acids. V lost 0 bases and J lost 6, with 6 bases in between. In germline, CDR1 is LGHNA, CDR2 YSLEER. CDR3 sequence (DNA): TGCGCCAGCAGCCAAGACATAGCTCAGCCCCAGCATTTT. As protein: CASSQDIAQPQHF.

The chain recombines TRBV27 with TRBJ1-1; the match to TRBD1 covers 9 bases. The CDR3 totals 16 residues. Trimming took 5 bases from V and 3 from J; bases not matched to a gene: 10. The germline V gene encodes CDR1 MNHEY and CDR2 SMNVEV (reference sequence). This chain's CDR3 is CASSHLQGAPDTEAFF. The CDR3 nucleotides are TGTGCCAGCAGTCACCTACAGGGGGCGCCGGACACTGAAGCTTTCTTT.

The chain uses TRBV9 and TRBJ1-4; the D is unclear. The CDR3 consists of 13 residues. Germline V gives CDR1 SGDLS, CDR2 YYNGEE. Trimming pared 3 bases from V and 5 bases from J, leaving 8 bases between. CDR3 in amino acids: CASSGGGNEKLFF. Here the CDR3 DNA reads TGTGCCAGCAGCGGTGGAGGGAATGAAAAACTGTTTTTT.

This rearrangement joins TRBV30 to TRBJ1-3; TRBD1 might be the D (5 bases). V was shortened by 3 bases and J by 0 bases, with 12 bases between the two germline ends. The CDR3 length is 15 residues. Looked up from germline, CDR1 is GTSNPN and CDR2 is SVGIG (reference sequence). CDR3 region: CAWSPGGVSGNTIYF. In DNA form, the CDR3 reads TGTGCCTGGAGCCCCGGGGGGGTCTCTGGAAACACCATATATTTT.

The chain joins TRBV27 to TRBJ1-2; tentatively, D is TRBD1 (5 bases). The CDR3 is made up of 13 amino acids. Germline V gene sequence: CDR1 MNHEY, CDR2 SMNVEV (reference sequence). Trimming took 5 bases from V and 8 from J, leaving 15 bases between them. This CDR3 is CASSARQTRGYTF. The CDR3 DNA reads TGTGCCAGCAGTGCCCGACAGACTCGAGGCTACACCTTC.

The chain uses TRBV4-2 and TRBJ1-6; no clear D. Trimming removed 3 bases from V and 5 bases from J, with 8 bases in between. Germline lookup yields CDR1 LGHNA and CDR2 YNFKEQ. The CDR3 contains 14 residues. The CDR3 bases are TGTGCCAGCAGCCAGAACAAGGATAATTCACCCCTCCACTTT. The encoded protein is CASSQNKDNSPLHF.

The chain joins TRBV5-1 to TRBJ2-2, with a weak D call TRBD1 (5 bases). V was cut by 1 base and J by 0 bases, with 7 bases left in between. The length of the CDR3 is 15 residues. Germline V gene data show CDR1 as SGHRS and CDR2 as YFSETQ. The chain's CDR3 is CASSLTGTNTGELFF. CDR3 nucleotide sequence: TGCGCCAGCAGCTTGACAGGCACGAACACCGGGGAGCTGTTTTTT.

The chain combines TRBV7-8 with TRBJ1-2; tentative D call: TRBD1 (5 bases). This CDR3 contains 14 residues. Germline lookup yields CDR1 SGHVS and CDR2 FQNEAQ. Trimming took 1 base from V and 4 from J, leaving 10 bases between them. CDR3 in DNA: TGTGCCAGCAGCTTAGGGCGGCAGGGCTATGGCTACACCTTC. It specifies CASSLGRQGYGYTF. Complete variable domain (other parts from reference TRBV7-8 and TRBJ1-2): GAGVSQSPRYKVAKRGQDVALRCDPISGHVSLFWYQQALGQGPEFLTYFQNEAQLDKSGLPSDRFFAERPEGSVSTLKIQRTQQEDSAVYLCASSLGRQGYGYTFGSGTRLTVV.